This T cell receptor (beta chain) came from a study of blood T cell repertoires in COVID-19. Across the study: The samples span acute and convalescent COVID-19 from the United States, Italy and Spain.

Sequenced by immunoSEQ multiplex PCR; TCRdb stores in-frame clones only, minus some. Of some 200,000 clones listed, 80% to 90% are singletons. The specimen was peripheral blood. The TCR was taken from a woman aged 40 to 49 who had recovered from COVID-19.

The CDR3 loop is CASSLAAIQGADGYTF. As DNA, the CDR3 is TGTGCCAGCAGCTTAGCCGCCATACAGGGGGCGGATGGCTACACCTTC. The chain couples TRBV7-2 to TRBJ1-2; 9 bases map to TRBD1. The CDR3 runs to 16 residues. The junction had 8 bases not matched to a gene; V was cut back by 0 bases and J by 6 bases. Germline CDR1 is SGHTA and CDR2 is FQGNSA. The whole variable domain, remainder taken from reference TRBV7-2 and TRBJ1-2, is GAGVSQSPSNKVTEKGKDVELRCDPISGHTALYWYRQSLGQGLEFLIYFQGNSAPDKSGLPSDRFSAERTGGSVSTLTIQRTQQEDSAVYLCASSLAAIQGADGYTFGSGTRLTVV.